Each of the 27 T cell receptor beta chains below was sequenced from the same sample in a study of molecular identifiers for immune sequencing clone quantification. TCRdb re-called the PCR reads through MiXCR, storing one row per CDR3 protein. Among about half a million distinct CDR3 sequences listed, about a fifth were seen once. Sequencing was carried out using naive CD8+ T cells from blood, with Jurkat cell RNA spiked in. The subset: FACS-sorted CD8+CD4-CCR7+CD45RA+ naive T cells. These receptors all come from a human donor in good health. Some libraries in this study had Jurkat cell RNA spiked in.

This clonotype was observed many times. The J gene is TRBJ1-5, the V gene TRBV9, with a possible D match to TRBD1 (5 bases). V lost 4 bases and J lost 0, with 11 bases in between. CDR3 length equals 15 residues. CDR1 and CDR2 from the germline V gene are SGDLS and YYNGEE. The CDR3 spells CASSLGASSNQPQHF. As DNA, the CDR3 is TGTGCCAGCAGCTTAGGGGCCAGTAGCAATCAGCCCCAGCATTTT. The full variable domain, rest sourced from reference TRBV9 and TRBJ1-5, is DSGVTQTPKHLITATGQRVTLRCSPRSGDLSVYWYQQSLDQGLQFLIQYYNGEERAKGNILERFSAQQFPDLHSELNLSSLELGDSALYFCASSLGASSNQPQHFGDGTRLSIL.

This clonotype has a count of ten or more. This chain uses TRBV4-3 with TRBJ1-3, with D unclear. CDR3 size: 17 residues. Per the germline V gene, CDR1 is LGHNA and CDR2 is YSLEER. The V end lost 0 bases, the J end lost 0 bases, and 12 bases lay between the germline ends. The CDR3 sequence is CASSQDSGVNSGNTIYF. CDR3 in DNA: TGCGCCAGCAGCCAAGATTCGGGCGTTAACTCTGGAAACACCATATATTTT.

As regards this clonotype: Just one base apart from a much larger clone, this may be a read error. V usage is TRBV5-1 and J usage is TRBJ2-7; 12 bases are shared with TRBD2. Trimming at V came to 7 bases and at J to 6 bases, leaving 14 bases not matched to a gene. The germline CDR1 and CDR2 sequences are SGHRS and YFSETQ. The CDR3 loop spans 16 amino acids. Here the CDR3 reads CASGAGLAGVFGEQYF. As DNA, the CDR3 is TGCGCCAGCGGCGCGGGACTAGCGGGCGTATTTGGCGAGCAGTACTTC.

This clonotype was picked up a small number of times. The chain combines TRBV6-5 with TRBJ1-5; 10 bases are a match to TRBD1. J was trimmed by 4 bases and V by 5 bases; bases with no gene match: 23. CDR1 and CDR2 (germline): MNHEY, SVGAGI. The CDR3 totals 21 residues. The CDR3 spells CASSPTGTGESLPRWNQPQHF. CDR3 DNA: TGTGCCAGCAGTCCTACCGGGACAGGGGAGAGTTTACCCCGCTGGAATCAGCCCCAGCATTTT.

In its sample, this clonotype was seen once. The chain couples TRBV4-1 to TRBJ1-2; TRBD1 is a possible D gene (6 bases). Germline lookup yields CDR1 MGHRA and CDR2 YSYEKL. This CDR3 region has 15 residues. V lost 2 bases and J 7 bases, leaving 17 bases between the germline ends. CDR3 sequence (DNA): TGCGCCAGCAGCCAAACTGGCACAGGGAAACGTGGCTACACCTTC. This translates into CASSQTGTGKRGYTF.

This clonotype was seen a handful of times. The V gene is TRBV5-6, the J gene TRBJ1-3, with D possibly matching TRBD1 (5 bases). The CDR3 totals 16 residues. Germline V gene data show CDR1 as SGHDT and CDR2 as YYEEEE. The V and J ends lost 6 bases and 0 bases respectively, with 16 bases between them. CDR3 in amino acids: CASTFRGLTSGNTIYF. The CDR3 bases are TGTGCCAGCACCTTTAGGGGCCTAACCTCTGGAAACACCATATATTTT.

This clonotype was counted only a few times. CDR3: CASSHPRAGGFNEQFF. CDR3 nucleotides: TGCGCCAGCAGCCACCCTCGAGCGGGTGGATTTAATGAGCAGTTCTTC. The V call is TRBV4-1, the J call TRBJ2-1; tentative D call: TRBD2 (6 bases). V lost 3 bases, J lost 7 bases, and 19 bases lay in between. The CDR3 spans 16 residues. Per germline, CDR1 MGHRA and CDR2 YSYEKL.

This clonotype was counted only a few times. This chain links TRBV29-1 with TRBJ2-7, with 7 bases lining up with TRBD1. CDR1 is SQVTM and CDR2 is ANQGSEA in the germline V gene. The CDR3 totals 14 residues. Trimming took 7 bases from V and 3 from J; bases not matched to a gene: 12. The DNA for the CDR3 is TGCAGCGCCCTGACCGGGACAGCTAACTACGAGCAGTACTTC. Encoded protein: CSALTGTANYEQYF.

At least ten counts were recorded for this clonotype. The chain is built from TRBV7-9 and TRBJ2-3; TRBD1 aligns across 7 bases. The V gene end was trimmed by 3 bases and the J gene end by 5 bases; junction bases not matched to a gene: 8. This CDR3 spans 15 amino acids. Germline V gene data show CDR1 as SEHNR and CDR2 as FQNEAQ (reference sequence). The CDR3 protein is CASSFTDRVLDTQYF. CDR3 nucleotide sequence: TGTGCCAGCAGCTTTACCGACAGGGTACTAGATACGCAGTATTTT.

This clonotype was recorded a few times. V usage is TRBV6-5 and J usage is TRBJ2-7; 7 nucleotides align to TRBD2. Germline CDR1 is MNHEY and CDR2 is SVGAGI. Trimming cost V 0 bases and J 2 bases; bases outside gene matches: 4. The CDR3 is 15 residues long. CDR3 coding DNA: TGTGCCAGCAGTTACTCGTCTAGCGGTACCTACGAGCAGTACTTC. Protein product: CASSYSSSGTYEQYF.

For this clonotype: Possible read error: a much larger clone is one base away. V gene TRBV7-2 combines with J gene TRBJ2-3, with 9 bases aligning to TRBD2. After removal of 5 bases from V and 2 bases from J, the junction contained 11 bases not matched to a gene. The CDR3 length is 17 residues. Germline lookup yields CDR1 SGHTA and CDR2 FQGNSA. This CDR3 is CASSPQGGGGDTDTQYF. In DNA form, the CDR3 reads TGTGCCAGCAGCCCCCAGGGCGGCGGGGGGGACACAGATACGCAGTATTTT.

This chain uses TRBV7-9 with TRBJ2-1, with TRBD2 identical over 8 bases. The CDR3 has 17 residues. Unmatched junction bases numbered 6, after V lost 1 base and J lost 1 base. Germline loops: CDR1 SEHNR, CDR2 FQNEAQ (reference sequence). CDR3 in DNA: TGTGCCAGCAGCTTAGACGTTGCGGGAGGTTCCTACAATGAGCAGTTCTTC. It specifies CASSLDVAGGSYNEQFF.

This clonotype appeared many times. This chain joins TRBV4-1 and TRBJ2-3; 9 bases are shared with TRBD2. Looked up from germline, CDR1 is MGHRA and CDR2 is YSYEKL. V shed 6 bases and J 2 bases; nucleotides not matched to a gene: 6. CDR3 length equals 15 residues. The DNA for the CDR3 is TGCGCCAGCAGTTTAGCGGGGGACGACACAGATACGCAGTATTTT. Its translation: CASSLAGDDTDTQYF.

This clonotype was recorded many times. This chain links TRBV7-2 with TRBJ2-4; maybe TRBD1 (6 bases). The V and J ends lost 5 bases and 11 bases respectively, with 16 bases between them. CDR1 and CDR2 from the germline V gene are SGHTA and FQGNSA. This CDR3 is 13 amino acids long. The CDR3 sequence is CASSRSGDWLQYF. CDR3 sequence (DNA): TGTGCCAGCAGCCGATCAGGGGATTGGCTTCAGTACTTC.

This clonotype has ten or more counts. The chain combines TRBV24-1 with TRBJ1-5; D is uncertain. CDR1 and CDR2 from the germline V gene are KGHDR and SFDVKD. V was shortened by 3 bases and J by 0 bases, with 11 bases between the two germline ends. There are 16 residues in the CDR3. This CDR3 is CATSDDIGYSNQPQHF. The CDR3 DNA follows: TGTGCCACCAGTGATGACATTGGATATAGCAATCAGCCCCAGCATTTT.

This clonotype was found many times. The chain links TRBV15 to TRBJ2-7; maybe TRBD2 (5 bases). Germline V gene lookup returns CDR1 LNHNV and CDR2 YYDKDF (reference sequence). Trimming took off 3 bases at V and 4 bases at J, with 10 bases between the two ends. The CDR3 is 13 amino acids. CDR3 sequence (DNA): TGTGCCACCAGCAGCGACCGGGATTACGAGCAGTACTTC. Translating it yields CATSSDRDYEQYF.

This chain connects TRBV7-9 to TRBJ2-5, with 10 bases fitting TRBD2. CDR3 size: 15 residues. The ends lost 6 bases at V and 4 bases at J; junction bases unmatched: 8. Germline V gene sequence: CDR1 SEHNR, CDR2 FQNEAQ (reference sequence). In DNA form, the CDR3 reads TGTGCCAGCAGAGGAGGCTGGACTAGCGGAGAGACCCAGTACTTC. Translation: CASRGGWTSGETQYF.

The chain links TRBV7-9 to TRBJ2-7, with 7 positions matching TRBD2. The CDR3 loop spans 13 amino acids. CDR1 is SEHNR and CDR2 is FQNEAQ in the germline V gene (reference sequence). Germline trimming cut 4 bases from V and 1 base from J; bases unmatched to any gene: 1. The chain's CDR3 is CASSWEGSYEQYF. The CDR3, as DNA: TGTGCCAGCAGCTGGGAGGGTTCCTACGAGCAGTACTTC.

A few counts support this clonotype. This rearrangement joins TRBV5-1 to TRBJ2-7; 12 bases fit TRBD2. Looked up from germline, CDR1 is SGHRS and CDR2 is YFSETQ. J gave up 5 bases and V 1 base, and 7 bases lay outside the gene matches. This CDR3 has 16 residues. CDR3 loop: CASSLPSRLAGDEQYF. The CDR3 DNA reads as TGCGCCAGCAGCTTGCCCTCACGACTAGCGGGAGACGAGCAGTACTTC.

The V gene is TRBV6-6, the J gene TRBJ1-1; 9 nucleotides line up with TRBD1. The V gene end was trimmed by 5 bases and the J gene end by 4 bases; junction bases not matched to a gene: 8. CDR1 and CDR2 from the germline V gene are MNHNY and SVGAGI (reference sequence). The CDR3 loop spans 15 amino acids. CDR3 DNA: TGTGCCAGCAGTAGATCACAGGGGGCTGGCACTGAAGCTTTCTTT. Translating gives CASSRSQGAGTEAFF.

This chain's CDR3 is CSARDYRNTLSYNEQYF. The CDR3 nucleotides are TGCAGTGCTAGGGACTATAGAAATACCCTTTCCTACAATGAGCAGTACTTC. The chain has TRBV20-1 and TRBJ2-4, with a tentative D call TRBD2 (6 bases). The CDR3 spans 17 residues. Germline CDR1 is DFQATT and CDR2 is SNEGSKA (reference sequence). V was clipped by 3 bases and J by 13 bases, with 31 bases between them.

Worth noting for this clonotype: One end of the junction varies from germline; a read error may be responsible. This sequence joins TRBV4-1 and TRBJ2-1; the D call may be TRBD1 or TRBD2 (5 bases each). The germline V gene encodes CDR1 MGHRA and CDR2 YSYEKL. This CDR3 has 16 residues. DNA for the CDR3: TGCGCCAGCAGTCGTCCGGGGCTACCCTTCAACAATGAGCAGCTCTTC. Its protein product is CASSRPGLPFNNEQLF.

The sample holds a few counts of this clonotype. CDR3 sequence reads: CASSRQTGFNNQPQHF. CDR3 sequence (DNA): TGCGCCAGCAGCCGCCAGACAGGGTTTAACAATCAGCCCCAGCATTTT. V is TRBV4-1 and J is TRBJ1-5; the match to TRBD1 covers 7 bases. Germline CDR1 MGHRA, CDR2 YSYEKL. The CDR3 runs 16 residues. After removal of 4 bases from V and 3 bases from J, the junction contained 9 bases not matched to a gene.

This chain connects TRBV7-9 to TRBJ1-1; 8 bases fit TRBD1. Unmatched junction bases numbered 10, after V lost 3 bases and J lost 7 bases. The CDR3 runs 15 residues. In germline, CDR1 is SEHNR, CDR2 FQNEAQ (reference sequence). Here the CDR3 reads CASSFLTGVMSEAFF. CDR3 coding DNA: TGTGCCAGCAGCTTTCTGACAGGGGTGATGAGTGAAGCTTTCTTT.

At least ten counts were recorded for this clonotype. The rearrangement links TRBV7-9 to TRBJ1-4; D gene uncertain. Trimming removed 4 bases at V and 8 bases at J, with 17 bases between. This CDR3 contains 15 residues. In germline, CDR1 is SEHNR, CDR2 FQNEAQ (reference sequence). The CDR3 here is CASSSPSRLAEKLFF. As DNA, the CDR3 is TGTGCCAGCAGCTCCCCATCTCGGTTGGCGGAAAAACTGTTTTTT.

This clonotype has a handful of counts. V is TRBV6-2 or TRBV6-3 and J is TRBJ2-4; TRBD2 aligns across 9 bases. Germline CDR1 reads MNHEY; CDR2 reads SVGEGT. The J segment lost 0 bases and the V segment lost 11 bases, leaving 14 bases of the junction unmatched. This CDR3 spans 17 amino acids. The CDR3 coding sequence is TGTGCCGGTTTAGCGGGGGCCCTTACACTAGCCAAAAACATTCAGTACTTC. Protein product: CAGLAGALTLAKNIQYF.

Notes on this clonotype: An end of the junction does not agree with germline; a read error may underlie this. This chain connects TRBV19 to TRBJ2-7, with TRBD2 identical over 7 bases. The germline gives CDR1 LNHDA, CDR2 SQIVND (reference sequence). The CDR3 covers 16 residues. The CDR3 loop is CASGMEAGGSSYEQYF. CDR3 nucleotides: TGTGCCAGTGGTATGGAAGCGGGCGGGAGCTCCTACGAGCAGTACTTC. Variable domain in full (rest from reference TRBV19 and TRBJ2-7): DGGITQSPKYLFRKEGQNVTLSCEQNLNHDAMYWYRQDPGQGLRLIYYSQIVNDFQKGDIAEGYSVSREKKESFPLTVTSAQKNPTAFYLCASGMEAGGSSYEQYFGPGTRLTVT.